Following are 12 T cell receptor beta chains from one sample sequenced in a study of T cells after yellow fever vaccination. MiXCR, applied by TCRdb to the 5' RACE reads, yields one record per CDR3 protein. Of roughly 250,000 distinct CDR3 sequences in the sample, 13% were seen once. Sequencing was performed on CD4+ T cells sorted from PBMCs, taken 45 days after the yellow fever booster vaccination. The receptor source for this set is a man under 40 who received the YFV17D yellow fever vaccine.

This clonotype appeared a few times. The chain has TRBV28 and TRBJ2-1, with 16 bases fitting TRBD2. The trim removed 2 bases at V and 4 bases at J, leaving 11 bases unmatched. CDR1 is MDHEN, CDR2 SYDVKM, per germline. The CDR3 is 20 amino acids. CDR3 DNA sequence: TGTGCCAGCAGTTTACCCGGGACTAGCGGGAGGGACAACCCATACAATGAGCAGTTCTTC. This gives the protein CASSLPGTSGRDNPYNEQFF.

This clonotype has just a few counts. The chain combines TRBV27 with TRBJ1-1; D is unclear. CDR1 and CDR2 (germline): MNHEY, SMNVEV (reference sequence). The germline V and J ends were trimmed by 5 bases and 6 bases, with 13 bases remaining between them. CDR3 length: 13 residues. This CDR3 is CASSPQLEPEAFF. Written as DNA, the CDR3 is TGTGCCAGCAGTCCTCAACTTGAGCCTGAAGCTTTCTTT.

The V and J genes are TRBV20-1 and TRBJ2-7; 7 nucleotides match TRBD1. V lost 0 bases to trimming and J lost 4 bases; unmatched junction nucleotides: 6. Germline V lookup: CDR1 DFQATT, CDR2 SNEGSKA (reference sequence). The CDR3 is made up of 14 amino acids. The CDR3 DNA sequence: TGCAGTGCTAGAGAATGGACCAGGGGGTACGAGCAGTACTTC. Amino acid sequence: CSAREWTRGYEQYF.

This clonotype was observed many times. V gene TRBV20-1 combines with J gene TRBJ2-7; 8 bases agree with TRBD1. Losses at the gene ends were 4 bases for V and 6 bases for J; bases not matched to a gene: 5. Germline V CDR1 and CDR2: DFQATT, SNEGSKA (reference sequence). The CDR3 contains 12 residues. The CDR3 bases are TGCAGTGCTACGGACAGGGCCCGCGAGCAGTACTTC. This sequence encodes CSATDRAREQYF.

This sequence joins TRBV5-1 and TRBJ2-3, with D maybe TRBD1 (5 bases). The CDR3 is 15 amino acids. The V end lost 4 bases, the J end lost 0 bases, and 12 bases lay between the germline ends. Germline values: CDR1 SGHRS, CDR2 YFSETQ. CDR3 DNA sequence: TGCGCCAGCAGCGTGGATGGGGCAAGCACAGATACGCAGTATTTT. The encoded protein is CASSVDGASTDTQYF.

CDR3 DNA sequence: TGTGCCAGCTCACCACCGGACGGATACGAGCAGTACTTC. Its translation is CASSPPDGYEQYF. The chain uses TRBV18 and TRBJ2-7; no firm D call. The CDR3 sequence is 13 residues long. Trimming removed 0 bases at V and 4 bases at J, with 7 bases between. Germline loops: CDR1 KGHSH, CDR2 LQKENI.

This clonotype has only a few counts. CDR3 in DNA: TGTGCCAGCTCACCACTGGAAGGCACAGATACGCAGTATTTT. This codes for CASSPLEGTDTQYF. The genes are TRBV18 and TRBJ2-3; D gene ambiguous. The CDR3 is made up of 14 amino acids. CDR1 KGHSH and CDR2 LQKENI come from the germline V gene. Trimming shortened V by 1 base and J by 1 base, and 6 bases separated the two germline ends.

This chain uses TRBV7-2 with TRBJ2-7, with D maybe TRBD1 (5 bases). Germline CDR1 SGHTA, CDR2 FQGNSA. Trimming cost V 8 bases and J 3 bases, with 17 bases left between them. The CDR3 extends over 14 amino acids. The CDR3 is CASRSSTGHYEQYF. In DNA form, the CDR3 reads TGTGCCAGCCGGTCGAGCACAGGCCACTACGAGCAGTACTTC. Variable domain in full (rest from reference TRBV7-2 and TRBJ2-7): GAGVSQSPSNKVTEKGKDVELRCDPISGHTALYWYRQSLGQGLEFLIYFQGNSAPDKSGLPSDRFSAERTGGSVSTLTIQRTQQEDSAVYLCASRSSTGHYEQYFGPGTRLTVT.

This clonotype was seen many times. The chain carries TRBV20-1 and TRBJ2-2; a weak D match, TRBD1 (6 bases). The CDR3 contains 13 residues. Germline assignment: CDR1 DFQATT and CDR2 SNEGSKA (reference sequence). V dropped 2 bases and J dropped 3 bases, with 7 bases sitting between them. Here the CDR3 reads CSARKGDTGELFF. CDR3 bases: TGCAGTGCTAGAAAGGGGGACACCGGGGAGCTGTTTTTT.

This rearrangement joins TRBV19 to TRBJ2-7, with 8 bases fitting TRBD2. V shed 6 bases, J shed 4 bases, and the junction held 5 bases outside the gene matches. The CDR3 has 13 residues. Germline values: CDR1 LNHDA, CDR2 SQIVND (reference sequence). The CDR3 sequence is CASSTGGPYEQYF. CDR3 nucleotide sequence: TGTGCCAGTAGCACGGGGGGGCCTTACGAGCAGTACTTC.

The V and J genes are TRBV7-2 and TRBJ2-7, with 13 bases matching TRBD2. The CDR3 is 16 residues long. The germline V gene has CDR1 SGHTA and CDR2 FQGNSA. V gave up 3 bases and J gave up 2 bases; unmatched junction bases: 4. The CDR3 reads CASSLGGLAGTYEQYF. CDR3 DNA sequence: TGTGCCAGCAGCTTGGGGGGACTAGCGGGAACCTACGAGCAGTACTTC.

The J gene is TRBJ2-5, the V gene TRBV5-1, with TRBD2 matching over 9 bases. Looked up from germline, CDR1 is SGHRS and CDR2 is YFSETQ. V shed 7 bases and J 4 bases; nucleotides not matched to a gene: 8. This CDR3 comprises 14 residues. In nucleotides, the CDR3 is TGCGCCAGCGGGGTTAGCGGGAGCGGAGAGACCCAGTACTTC. Encoded protein: CASGVSGSGETQYF.